Sequencing of this TCR beta chain was carried out in a study of blood T cells in healthy people across ages. PCR was performed a second time for about 7 to 12 cycles using a sample-barcoded 5' primer and a J-beta primer mix. Tags on each cDNA molecule came from a template-switch adaptor with 12 random nucleotides. TCRdb redid the calling of the 5' RACE reads with MiXCR, one entry per CDR3 protein. The sample consists of 550,000 to 800,000 distinct CDR3 sequences, approximately 31% of them appearing once. Study-wide results and limits: While age rose, TCR beta diversity per million T cells dropped in a roughly linear way. A conclusive naive versus antigen-experienced comparison was prevented by the unsorted PBMCs.

V lost 7 bases, J lost 4 bases, and 15 bases lay in between. The CDR3 length is 14 residues. CDR1 and CDR2 from the germline V gene are LGHNT and FRNRAP. The people who gave samples were healthy Caucasians from Russia, aged roughly 6 to 100. The table lists this clonotype with many counts. As yet, its antigen is unknown. V usage is TRBV12-5 and J usage is TRBJ2-3; D might be TRBD2 (6 bases). The sequencing sample was made of blood. This TCR was recovered from a woman over 75 in good health. The CDR3 DNA reads TGTGCTAGTGCCACGACCTGGGGGGCAGATACGCAGTATTTT. It codes for CASATTWGADTQYF.